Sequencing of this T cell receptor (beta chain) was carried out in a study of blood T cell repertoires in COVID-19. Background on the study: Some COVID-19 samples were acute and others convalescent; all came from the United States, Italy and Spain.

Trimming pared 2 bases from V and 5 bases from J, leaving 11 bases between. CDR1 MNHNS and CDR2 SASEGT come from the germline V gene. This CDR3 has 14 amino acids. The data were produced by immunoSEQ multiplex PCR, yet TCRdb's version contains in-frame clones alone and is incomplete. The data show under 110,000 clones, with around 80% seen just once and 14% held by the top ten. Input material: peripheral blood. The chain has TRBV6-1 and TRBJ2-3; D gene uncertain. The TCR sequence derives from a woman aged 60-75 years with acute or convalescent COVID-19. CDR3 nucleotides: TGTGCCAGCAGTGAACATCCAGTTGGAGATACGCAGTATTTT. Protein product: CASSEHPVGDTQYF.